This TCR beta chain was sequenced for a study of blood T cells in healthy people across ages. It was with a sample-barcoded 5' primer and a J-beta primer mix that a second PCR of roughly 7 to 12 cycles was run. One entry per CDR3 protein results from TCRdb running MiXCR on the 5' RACE reads. The sample yields approximately 900,000 distinct CDR3 sequences, roughly 52% seen once. This clonotype was observed a handful of times. At least 6 micrograms of total RNA were extracted per sample. V was clipped by 6 bases and J by 7 bases; unmatched bases: 6. This CDR3 region has 12 residues. The V and J genes are TRBV12-3 or TRBV12-4 and TRBJ2-7; the match to TRBD1 covers 7 bases. The source material was blood. The origin of this receptor is a man between 25 and 39 years old in good health. CDR3 region: CASSPTGEEQYF. DNA of the CDR3: TGTGCCAGCAGCCCAACAGGGGAGGAGCAGTACTTC.